This TCR beta chain stems from a study of cytomegalovirus exposure and HLA in healthy donors. Findings and caveats of the study: 87-base-pair reads could not separate some V segments, including TRBV6-2 and TRBV6-3.

CDR1 SGDLS and CDR2 YYNGEE come from the germline V gene. With 4 bases clipped from V and 1 base from J, the junction kept 16 bases outside the gene matches. The CDR3 contains 18 residues. This clone was observed a single time. Its target is not known. The study ran its PCR with 60 Vbeta and 13 Jbeta primers. Some clones are missing from TCRdb's copy, which holds only in-frame ones; the method was immunoSEQ multiplex PCR. The sample includes about 100,000 clones, 73% of them seen just once. The receptor comes from a man aged 30 to 45 in good health and CMV-seronegative. The sample comprised PBMCs. The gene calls are TRBV9 and TRBJ2-5; 7 bases line up with TRBD1. CDR3 sequence: CASSPRGRGQRGQETQYF. CDR3 DNA sequence: TGTGCCAGCAGCCCCCGGGGAAGGGGGCAGCGTGGCCAAGAGACCCAGTACTTC.